A selection of T cell receptor beta chains follows, all from one sample in a study of blood T cell repertoires in COVID-19. Sequencing used immunoSEQ multiplex PCR; TCRdb keeps in-frame clones, though not all of them. The sample lists about 56,000 clones, 89% occurring once. Sequencing was done on a sample of peripheral blood. All receptors derive from a human donor in a cohort sampled during active COVID-19. Each CDR3 is given with its conserved first and last residue. D genes are given only for firm matches. A clone size is listed for some rows: how often the clone was seen (once, few, many), or a class if it is expanded.

TRBV5-5	TRBD2	.	TRBJ2-1	CASSLGLAGRVYEQFF	TGTGCCAGCAGCCTGGGACTAGCGGGGCGGGTGTATGAGCAGTTCTTC
TRBV3-1/TRBV3-2	.	few	TRBJ2-7	CASSQVGGTYEQYF	TGTGCCAGCAGCCAAGTTGGCGGAACCTACGAGCAGTACTTC
TRBV30	.	few	TRBJ1-6	CAWSSTPQVRFSPLHF	TGTGCCTGGAGTTCCACCCCCCAAGTTCGGTTTTCACCCCTCCACTTT
TRBV9	TRBD1	.	TRBJ1-1	CASSATQGAEAFF	TGTGCCAGCAGCGCGACCCAGGGGGCTGAAGCTTTCTTT
TRBV2	.	.	TRBJ1-4	CASRIYWNTLSATNEKLFF	TGTGCCAGCAGAATTTACTGGAACACCCTCAGCGCAACTAATGAAAAACTGTTTTTT
TRBV10-3	.	.	TRBJ2-7	CAISGESPRYEQYF	TGTGCCATCAGTGGCGAGAGTCCCAGGTACGAGCAGTACTTC
TRBV5-1	TRBD2	once	TRBJ2-7	CASSGRGGRPNSYEQYF	TGCGCCAGCTCGGGACGCGGGGGGCGACCTAACTCCTACGAGCAGTACTTC
TRBV19	TRBD1	.	TRBJ1-3	CASSPTSAGTVISGNTIYF	TGTGCCAGTAGTCCTACCTCCGCCGGGACAGTTATCTCTGGAAACACCATATATTTT
TRBV27	.	.	TRBJ1-1	CASSTFQGSGTEAFF	TGTGCCAGCAGCACCTTTCAGGGTAGCGGCACTGAAGCTTTCTTT
TRBV10-3	TRBD1	.	TRBJ1-1	CAISPGQGVTEAFF	TGTGCCATCAGTCCGGGACAGGGAGTCACTGAAGCTTTCTTT
TRBV7-2	TRBD1	.	TRBJ2-5	CASSLDRQETQYF	TGTGCCAGCAGCCTGGACAGGCAAGAGACCCAGTACTTC
TRBV2	TRBD1	few	TRBJ1-5	CASSDGQAPRPQHF	TGTGCCAGCAGTGACGGACAGGCCCCTCGGCCCCAGCATTTT
TRBV7-9	.	.	TRBJ1-1	CASSPYPGAGKNTEAFF	TGTGCCAGCAGCCCCTACCCAGGGGCCGGAAAGAACACTGAAGCTTTCTTT
TRBV5-6	TRBD1	.	TRBJ2-5	CASSRPDRLLETQYF	TGTGCCAGCAGCCGACCGGACAGGTTATTAGAGACCCAGTACTTC
TRBV4-3	.	medium-sized	TRBJ1-4	CASSQGLTATNEKLFF	TGCGCCAGCAGCCAAGGTTTGACAGCAACTAATGAAAAACTGTTTTTT
TRBV6-2/TRBV6-3	TRBD1	.	TRBJ2-3	CASSYSGQGRWDTQYF	TGTGCCAGCAGTTACTCGGGACAGGGCAGGTGGGATACGCAGTATTTT
TRBV6-5	.	.	TRBJ1-2	CASAREGGFGGYTF	TGTGCCAGCGCGAGGGAGGGGGGCTTCGGTGGCTACACCTTC
TRBV6-6	.	once	TRBJ1-6	CASSYRRADNSPLHF	TGTGCCAGCAGTTACCGCAGGGCGGATAATTCACCCCTCCACTTT
TRBV30	.	.	TRBJ1-2	CAWSVSRQVDGYTF	TGTGCCTGGAGTGTCAGTAGGCAGGTGGATGGCTACACCTTC
TRBV30	.	.	TRBJ1-6	CARTNGLVGGSPLHF	TGTGCCCGTACCAACGGACTTGTGGGAGGCTCACCCCTCCACTTT
TRBV3-1/TRBV3-2	.	.	TRBJ2-7	CASSHETYEQYF	TGTGCCAGCAGCCACGAGACCTACGAGCAGTACTTC
TRBV7-8	TRBD1	.	TRBJ1-5	CASSFGQGGSQYQPQHF	TGTGCCAGCAGCTTTGGACAGGGAGGATCCCAGTACCAGCCCCAGCATTTT
TRBV29-1	.	.	TRBJ2-1	CSVPRAPMGQFF	TGCAGCGTGCCGAGGGCCCCGATGGGGCAGTTCTTC
TRBV4-2	.	.	TRBJ1-5	CASSQDGPGSNQPQHF	TGTGCCAGCAGCCAAGACGGTCCGGGTAGCAATCAGCCCCAGCATTTT
TRBV27	.	.	TRBJ2-4	CASSSGGGGTVQYF	TGTGCCAGCAGTTCTGGAGGGGGGGGTACGGTTCAGTACTTC
TRBV6-2/TRBV6-3	.	.	TRBJ1-1	CASSYPAERWGNTEAFF	TGTGCCAGCAGTTACCCAGCGGAAAGATGGGGGAACACTGAAGCTTTCTTT
TRBV19	TRBD2	.	TRBJ2-5	CASSIEGLAALETQYF	TGTGCCAGTAGTATAGAGGGACTAGCGGCGTTAGAGACCCAGTACTTC
TRBV5-4	TRBD2	.	TRBJ2-3	CASSPGLAGVPDTQYF	TGTGCCAGCAGCCCCGGACTAGCGGGAGTACCAGATACGCAGTATTTT
TRBV29-1	TRBD1	once	TRBJ1-2	CSVEGDRGGDGYTF	TGCAGCGTTGAAGGGGACAGGGGAGGTGATGGCTACACCTTC
TRBV6-2/TRBV6-3	.	few	TRBJ2-2	CASSYDAGGSNTGELFF	TGTGCCAGCAGTTATGACGCCGGGGGAAGTAACACCGGGGAGCTGTTTTTT
TRBV9	TRBD2	.	TRBJ2-2	CASKRGLRDTGELFF	TGTGCCAGTAAGCGGGGGTTGAGAGACACCGGGGAGCTGTTTTTT